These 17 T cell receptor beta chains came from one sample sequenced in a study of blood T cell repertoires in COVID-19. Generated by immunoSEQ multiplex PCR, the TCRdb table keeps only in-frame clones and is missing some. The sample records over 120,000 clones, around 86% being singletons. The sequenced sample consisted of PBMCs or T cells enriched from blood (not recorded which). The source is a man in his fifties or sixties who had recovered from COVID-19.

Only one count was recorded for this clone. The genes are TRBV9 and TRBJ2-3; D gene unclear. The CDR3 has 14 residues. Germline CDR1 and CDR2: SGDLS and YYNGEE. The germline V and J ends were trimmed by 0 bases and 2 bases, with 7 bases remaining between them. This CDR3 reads CASSVVSDTDTQYF. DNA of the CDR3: TGTGCCAGCAGCGTAGTCAGCGACACAGATACGCAGTATTTT.

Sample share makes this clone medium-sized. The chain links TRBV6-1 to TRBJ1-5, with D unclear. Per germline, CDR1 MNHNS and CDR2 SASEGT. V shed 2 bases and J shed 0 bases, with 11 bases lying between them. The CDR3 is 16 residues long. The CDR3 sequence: CASSENLGDSNQPQHF. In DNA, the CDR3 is TGTGCCAGCAGTGAAAATCTAGGTGATAGCAATCAGCCCCAGCATTTT.

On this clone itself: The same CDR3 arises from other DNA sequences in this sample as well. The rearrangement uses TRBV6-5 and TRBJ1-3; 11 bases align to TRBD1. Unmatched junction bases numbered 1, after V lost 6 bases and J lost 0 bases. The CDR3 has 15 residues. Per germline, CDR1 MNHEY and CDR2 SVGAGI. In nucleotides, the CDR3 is TGTGCCAGCAGGGGACAGGGGGTCTCTGGAAACACCATATATTTT. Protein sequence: CASRGQGVSGNTIYF.

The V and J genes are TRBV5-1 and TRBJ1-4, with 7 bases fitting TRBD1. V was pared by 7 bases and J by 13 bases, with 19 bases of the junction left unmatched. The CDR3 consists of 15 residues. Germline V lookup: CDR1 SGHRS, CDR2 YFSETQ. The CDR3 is CASGEPGQPPKGLFF. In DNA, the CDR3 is TGCGCCAGCGGTGAACCGGGACAGCCCCCGAAGGGACTGTTTTTT.

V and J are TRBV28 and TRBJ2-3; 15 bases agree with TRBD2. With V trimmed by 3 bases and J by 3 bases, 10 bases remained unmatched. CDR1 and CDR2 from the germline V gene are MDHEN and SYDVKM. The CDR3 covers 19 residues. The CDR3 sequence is CASSFLRTSGGAITDTQYF. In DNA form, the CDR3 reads TGTGCCAGCAGTTTCCTCCGGACTAGCGGGGGGGCTATAACAGATACGCAGTATTTT.

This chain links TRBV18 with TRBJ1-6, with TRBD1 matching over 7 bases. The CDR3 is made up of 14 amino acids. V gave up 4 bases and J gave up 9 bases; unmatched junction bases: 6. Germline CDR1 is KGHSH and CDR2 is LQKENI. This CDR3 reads CASSQQGISSPLHF. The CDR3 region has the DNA TGTGCCAGCTCACAACAGGGGATCTCTTCACCCCTCCACTTT.

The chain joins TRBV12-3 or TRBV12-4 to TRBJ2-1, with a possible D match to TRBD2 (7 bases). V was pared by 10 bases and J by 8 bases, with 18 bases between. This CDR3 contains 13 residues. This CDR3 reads CANGGGGTYEQFF. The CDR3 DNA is TGTGCCAATGGGGGGGGCGGGACCTATGAGCAGTTCTTC.

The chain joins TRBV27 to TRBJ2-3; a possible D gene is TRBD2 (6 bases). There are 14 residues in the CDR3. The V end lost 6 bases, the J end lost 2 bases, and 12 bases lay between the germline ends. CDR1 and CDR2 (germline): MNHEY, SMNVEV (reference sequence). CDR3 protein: CASRVDYSTDTQYF. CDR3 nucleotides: TGTGCCAGCAGAGTGGACTACTCCACAGATACGCAGTATTTT.

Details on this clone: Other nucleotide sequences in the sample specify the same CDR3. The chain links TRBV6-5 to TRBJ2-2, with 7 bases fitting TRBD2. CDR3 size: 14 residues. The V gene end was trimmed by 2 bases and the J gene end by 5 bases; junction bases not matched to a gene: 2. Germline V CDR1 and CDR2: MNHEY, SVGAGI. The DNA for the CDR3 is TGTGCCAGCAGTTACGCGCGGGGGACCGGGGAGCTGTTTTTT. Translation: CASSYARGTGELFF.

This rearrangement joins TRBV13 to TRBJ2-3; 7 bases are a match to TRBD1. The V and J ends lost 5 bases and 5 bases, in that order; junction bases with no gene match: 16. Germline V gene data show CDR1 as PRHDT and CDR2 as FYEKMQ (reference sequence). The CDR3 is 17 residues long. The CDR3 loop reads CASSRAGTANWEDTQYF. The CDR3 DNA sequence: TGTGCCAGCAGCCGAGCCGGGACAGCCAATTGGGAAGATACGCAGTATTTT. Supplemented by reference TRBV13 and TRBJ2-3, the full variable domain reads AAGVIQSPRHLIKEKRETATLKCYPIPRHDTVYWYQQGPGQDPQFLISFYEKMQSDKGSIPDRFSAQQFSDYHSELNMSSLELGDSALYFCASSRAGTANWEDTQYFGPGTRLTVL.

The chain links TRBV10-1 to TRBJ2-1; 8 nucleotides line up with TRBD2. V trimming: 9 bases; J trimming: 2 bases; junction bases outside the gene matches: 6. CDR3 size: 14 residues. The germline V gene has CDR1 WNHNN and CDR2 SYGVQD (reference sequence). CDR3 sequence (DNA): TGCGCCAGTTCGAGCGGGGGAGCCTACAATGAGCAGTTCTTC. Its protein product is CASSSGGAYNEQFF.

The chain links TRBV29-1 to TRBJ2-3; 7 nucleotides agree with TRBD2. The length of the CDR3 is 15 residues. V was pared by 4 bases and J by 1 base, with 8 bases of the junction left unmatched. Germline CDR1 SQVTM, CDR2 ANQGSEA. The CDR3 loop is CSVVQPSGGTDTQYF. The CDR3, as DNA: TGCAGCGTTGTGCAGCCCAGCGGGGGCACAGATACGCAGTATTTT.

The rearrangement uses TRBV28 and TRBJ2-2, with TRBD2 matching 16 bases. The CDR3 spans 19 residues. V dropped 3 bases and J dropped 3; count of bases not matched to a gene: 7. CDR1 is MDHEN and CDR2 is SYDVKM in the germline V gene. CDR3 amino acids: CASSLPGLAGGPDTGELFF. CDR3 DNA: TGTGCCAGCAGTTTGCCGGGACTAGCGGGAGGGCCGGACACCGGGGAGCTGTTTTTT.

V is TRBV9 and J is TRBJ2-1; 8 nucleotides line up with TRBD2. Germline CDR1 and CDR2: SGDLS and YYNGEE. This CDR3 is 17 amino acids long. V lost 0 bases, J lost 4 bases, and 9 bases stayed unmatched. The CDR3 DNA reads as TGTGCCAGCAGCGTAGATGGGGGAGTAGCGGGGTACAATGAGCAGTTCTTC. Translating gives CASSVDGGVAGYNEQFF.

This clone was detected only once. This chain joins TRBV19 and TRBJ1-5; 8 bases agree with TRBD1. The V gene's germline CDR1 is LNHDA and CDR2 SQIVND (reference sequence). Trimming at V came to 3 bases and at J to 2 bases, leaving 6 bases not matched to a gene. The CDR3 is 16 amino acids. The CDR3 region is CASSIPGGSGNQPQHF. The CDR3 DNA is TGTGCCAGTAGTATCCCAGGGGGCTCGGGCAATCAGCCCCAGCATTTT.

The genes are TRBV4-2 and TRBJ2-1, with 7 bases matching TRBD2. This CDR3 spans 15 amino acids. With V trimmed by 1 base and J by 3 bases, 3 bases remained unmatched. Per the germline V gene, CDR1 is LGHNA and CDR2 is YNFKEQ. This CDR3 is CASSQVGGGYNEQFF. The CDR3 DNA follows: TGTGCCAGCAGCCAAGTCGGCGGGGGCTACAATGAGCAGTTCTTC.

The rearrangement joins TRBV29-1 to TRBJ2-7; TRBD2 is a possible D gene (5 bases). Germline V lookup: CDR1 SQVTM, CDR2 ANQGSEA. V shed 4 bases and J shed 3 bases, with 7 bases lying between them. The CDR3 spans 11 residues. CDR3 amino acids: CSVVLDYEQYF. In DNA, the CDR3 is TGCAGCGTTGTACTAGACTACGAGCAGTACTTC.